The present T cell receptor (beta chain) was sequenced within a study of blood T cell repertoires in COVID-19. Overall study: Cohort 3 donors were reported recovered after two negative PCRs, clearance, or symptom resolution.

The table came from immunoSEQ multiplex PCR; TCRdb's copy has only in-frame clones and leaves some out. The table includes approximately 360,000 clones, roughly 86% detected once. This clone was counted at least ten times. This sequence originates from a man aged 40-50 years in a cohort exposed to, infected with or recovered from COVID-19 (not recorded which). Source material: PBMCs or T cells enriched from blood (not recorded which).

CDR3 region: CASTPASGRIDEQFF. CDR3 coding DNA: TGTGCCAGCACCCCGGCTAGCGGGAGGATCGATGAGCAGTTCTTC. J is TRBJ2-1 and V is TRBV6-5, with TRBD2 matching 11 bases. The CDR3 loop spans 15 amino acids. CDR1 MNHEY and CDR2 SVGAGI come from the germline V gene. After removal of 7 bases from V and 8 bases from J, the junction contained 10 bases not matched to a gene.